This T cell receptor (beta chain) was identified during a study of T cells in Graves' hyperthyroidism and ophthalmopathy. At the level of the study: Peripheral blood was drawn at first diagnosis, prior to all treatment. Study outcomes and limitations: Peripheral blood also featured most of the thyroid clonotypes expanded above 0.001.

Deletions cut 11 bases from V and 1 base from J, with 14 bases between. The CDR3 runs to 13 residues. Germline V CDR1 and CDR2: SNHLY, FYNNEI. It was considered stable Graves' hyperthyroidism when ophthalmopathy did not progress within 18 months. Exclusion criteria comprised uncontrolled infection, other autoimmune disease, pregnancy or lactation. RNA transcripts yielded amplified TCR beta CDR3 regions. The study used the HTBI primer set for a first-round RT-PCR of the TCR CDR3. MiXCR, applied by TCRdb to the multiplex PCR reads, yields one record per CDR3 protein. Of over 650,000 distinct CDR3 sequences listed, about a sixth are singletons. This clonotype turned up a few times. Its target is unknown.

The chain links TRBV2 to TRBJ1-1; D gene uncertain. The sequencing input was blood. The source is a man aged 18 to 29 with Graves' hyperthyroidism. The CDR3 bases are TGTGCCGGCCGACCCACACCGAACACTGAAGCTTTCTTT. It codes for CAGRPTPNTEAFF.